The entry below describes one TCR beta chain. The antigen remains undetermined. This sample was taken from a study of CXCR3-negative and CXCR3-positive naive CD8 T cells. Findings of the study overall: Surface CD5 was comparable between naive subsets; TCR strength was inferred from TRB CDR3 properties. CXCR3-negative naive cells had less hydrophobic TRB CDR3s than did CXCR3-positive naive cells. The study found comparably high diversity in both naive subsets and much lower diversity in memory CD8+ cells. Naive cells, whether CXCR3-negative or CXCR3-positive, had similar TRBV-TRBJ usage, while memory cells differed.

Libraries were UMI-labeled 5' RACE TRB cDNA. TCRdb re-analyzed the 5' RACE reads; it lists each CDR3 protein once, without DNA. The table for this sample gives some 150,000 distinct CDR3 sequences. Naive CD8+ T cells showed a CD45RO-CCR7+CD27+CD95- phenotype. The receptor comes from a human donor in good health. Some clones in this sample may be carry-over from other donors' samples. Sequencing was carried out using naive CXCR3+ CD8+ T cells from blood. Stated subset: CD45RO-CCR7+CD27+CD95- naive CD8+ T cells expressing CXCR3 (TNR3+).

CDR3 protein: CSVGDNWDMLDTQYF. This chain joins TRBV29-1 and TRBJ2-3; without DNA, the TCRdb call of TRBD1 cannot be checked. The CDR3 contains 15 residues. Germline loops: CDR1 SQVTM, CDR2 ANQGSEA.